These T cell receptor beta chains were read from a single sample in a study of shared clonotypes between healthy human individuals. Assay: immunoSEQ multiplex PCR; the TCRdb copy retains only in-frame clones and omits some. The sample has about 510,000 clones; almost 97% are singletons. The sample taken for sequencing was naive CD4+ T cells sorted from blood. These receptors all stem from a woman aged 30 to 39 in good health. CDR3s include the opening cysteine and the closing phenylalanine or tryptophan. Fields, in order: D gene, V gene, CDR3 protein. A D gene is named only where the DNA matches it firmly.

>TRBD2|TRBV19
CASSPGTRVWDEQFF
>.|TRBV28
CASRQGISYGYTF
>.|TRBV20-1
CSATEYGYTF
>.|TRBV28
CASSFLGGAGLRRFTDTQYF
>TRBD2|TRBV4-1
CASSQPTSGRGNTQYF
>TRBD2|TRBV7-8
CASSLVPLAAPNTQYF
>TRBD2|TRBV5-6
CASSRTSVPQETQYF
>TRBD2|TRBV10-3
CAISETSGVSGANVLTF
>TRBD1|TRBV28
CASSSQGDGYTF
>.|TRBV10-1
CASKRVEETQYF
>TRBD2|TRBV28
CASSGWTSGRHYEQYF
>TRBD2|TRBV15
CATSRDGGGEVETQYF